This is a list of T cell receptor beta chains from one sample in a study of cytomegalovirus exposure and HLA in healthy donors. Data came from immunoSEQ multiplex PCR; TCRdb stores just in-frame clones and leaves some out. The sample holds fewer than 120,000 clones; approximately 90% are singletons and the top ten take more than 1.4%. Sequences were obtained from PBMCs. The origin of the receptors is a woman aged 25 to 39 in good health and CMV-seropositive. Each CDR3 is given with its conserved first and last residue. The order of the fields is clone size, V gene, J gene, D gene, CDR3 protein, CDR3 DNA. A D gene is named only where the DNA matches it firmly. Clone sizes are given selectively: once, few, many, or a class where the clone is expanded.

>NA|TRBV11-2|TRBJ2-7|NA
CASSLGQLYYEQYF
TGTGCCAGCAGCTTAGGACAGTTATACTACGAGCAGTACTTC
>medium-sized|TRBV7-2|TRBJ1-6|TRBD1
CASSLGQGGYSPLHF
TGTGCCAGCAGCTTAGGACAGGGGGGTTATTCACCCCTCCACTTT
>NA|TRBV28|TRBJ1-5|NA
CASSLSTVYNNQPQHF
TGTGCCAGCAGTTTATCGACAGTATACAACAATCAGCCCCAGCATTTT
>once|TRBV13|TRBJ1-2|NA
CASSRNDGAGYGYTF
TGTGCCAGCAGCCGAAACGACGGTGCGGGCTATGGCTACACCTTC
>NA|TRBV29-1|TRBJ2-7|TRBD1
CSVEGRDRTFYEQYF
TGCAGCGTTGAAGGTAGGGACAGAACATTCTACGAGCAGTACTTC
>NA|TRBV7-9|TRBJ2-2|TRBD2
CASSQSGRLNTGELFF
TGTGCCAGCAGCCAAAGCGGGAGGCTGAACACCGGGGAGCTGTTTTTT
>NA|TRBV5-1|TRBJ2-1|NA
CASSFVGVEQFF
TGCGCCAGCAGCTTTGTCGGGGTTGAGCAGTTCTTC
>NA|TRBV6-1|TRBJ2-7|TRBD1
CASTRQGGLGEQYF
TGTGCCAGCACCCGACAGGGCGGTTTAGGGGAGCAGTACTTC
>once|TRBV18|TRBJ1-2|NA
CASSPQQELTVDGYTF
TGTGCCAGCTCACCACAACAGGAGCTTACAGTAGACGGCTACACCTTC
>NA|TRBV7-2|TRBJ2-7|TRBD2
CASSPLAGGPSYEQYF
TGTGCCAGCAGCCCACTAGCGGGGGGCCCCTCCTACGAGCAGTACTTC
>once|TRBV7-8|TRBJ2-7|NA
CASSLDRAWDEQYF
TGTGCCAGCAGCTTAGACAGGGCGTGGGACGAGCAGTACTTC
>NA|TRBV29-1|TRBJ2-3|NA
CSVDSLVADTQYF
TGCAGCGTTGATAGCTTGGTTGCGGATACGCAGTATTTT
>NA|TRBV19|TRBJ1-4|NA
CASNAGSGRGNEKLFF
TGTGCCAGTAACGCGGGGTCGGGGAGAGGTAATGAAAAACTGTTTTTT
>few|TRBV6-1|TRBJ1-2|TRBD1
CASIQPGGEGYTF
TGTGCCAGCATCCAACCAGGGGGTGAGGGCTACACCTTC
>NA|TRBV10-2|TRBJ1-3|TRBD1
CASSSGTGNTIYF
TGCGCCAGCAGTTCGGGGACAGGGAACACCATATATTTT
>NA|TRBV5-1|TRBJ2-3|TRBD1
CASSLQGTDTQYF
TGCGCCAGCAGCTTACAGGGGACAGATACGCAGTATTTT
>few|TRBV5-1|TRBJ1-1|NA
CASSLGQSNTEAFF
TGCGCCAGCAGCTTGGGACAGTCGAACACTGAAGCTTTCTTT
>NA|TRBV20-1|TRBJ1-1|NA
CKAGSWTEAFF
TGCAAGGCGGGTTCCTGGACTGAAGCTTTCTTT
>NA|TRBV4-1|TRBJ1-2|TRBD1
CATAARPPAMGRTGNYGYTF
TGCGCCACAGCAGCTCGGCCCCCAGCCATGGGACGGACAGGGAACTATGGCTACACCTTC
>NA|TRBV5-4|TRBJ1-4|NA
CASSRAGEKLFF
TGTGCCAGCAGCCGGGCGGGAGAAAAACTGTTTTTT
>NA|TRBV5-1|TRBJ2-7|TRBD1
CASRRTGASYEQYF
TGCGCCAGCAGGAGGACAGGGGCCTCCTACGAGCAGTACTTC
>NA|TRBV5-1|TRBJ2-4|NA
CASSTNPSPKNIQYF
TGCGCCAGCAGCACCAATCCGAGTCCCAAAAACATTCAGTACTTC
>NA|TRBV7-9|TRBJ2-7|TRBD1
CASSFGTASYEQYF
TGTGCCAGCAGCTTCGGGACAGCTTCCTACGAGCAGTACTTC
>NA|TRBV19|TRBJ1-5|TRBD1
CASSEIQGAKGQPQHF
TGTGCCAGTAGTGAAATACAGGGGGCGAAGGGTCAGCCCCAGCATTTT
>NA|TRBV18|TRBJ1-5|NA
CASSPAGIGGHSNQPQHF
TGTGCCAGCTCACCTGCCGGGATCGGTGGCCATTCCAATCAGCCCCAGCATTTT
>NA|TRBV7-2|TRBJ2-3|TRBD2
CASSTRAGADTQYF
TGTGCCAGCAGCACGAGAGCGGGAGCAGATACGCAGTATTTT
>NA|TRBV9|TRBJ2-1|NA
CASSVDGGLYNEQFF
TGTGCCAGCAGCGTAGACGGGGGGCTCTACAATGAGCAGTTCTTC
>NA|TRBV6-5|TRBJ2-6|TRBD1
CASSSPPWTGTLTF
TGTGCCAGCAGTTCCCCACCTTGGACAGGTACTCTGACTTTC
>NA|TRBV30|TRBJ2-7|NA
CAWRAPSEGSYEQYF
TGTGCCTGGAGGGCCCCAAGCGAGGGTTCCTACGAGCAGTACTTC
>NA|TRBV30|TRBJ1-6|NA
CAWSVTGNSPLHF
TGTGCCTGGAGTGTAACAGGAAATTCACCCCTCCACTTT
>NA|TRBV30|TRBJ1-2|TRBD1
CAWSPGQSYGYTF
TGTGCCTGGAGTCCGGGACAGAGTTATGGCTACACCTTC
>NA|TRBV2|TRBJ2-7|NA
CASSSGHAEQYF
TGTGCCAGCAGTTCGGGACACGCCGAGCAGTACTTC
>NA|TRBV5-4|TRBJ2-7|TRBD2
CASSLEARGGAYEQYF
TGTGCCAGCAGCTTGGAAGCGCGGGGGGGGGCCTACGAGCAGTACTTC
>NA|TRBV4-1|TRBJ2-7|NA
CASSQGARQSYEQYF
TGCGCCAGCAGCCAAGGAGCTAGACAGAGCTACGAGCAGTACTTC
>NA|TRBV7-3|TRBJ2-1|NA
CASSIQGVRYNEQFF
TGTGCCAGCAGCATACAGGGCGTCCGGTACAATGAGCAGTTCTTC
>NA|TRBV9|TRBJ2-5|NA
CASSVEGAGETQYF
TGTGCCAGCAGCGTAGAAGGGGCCGGAGAGACCCAGTACTTC
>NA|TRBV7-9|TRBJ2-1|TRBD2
CASSLGASGYNEQFF
TGTGCCAGCAGCTTAGGTGCTAGCGGGTACAATGAGCAGTTCTTC
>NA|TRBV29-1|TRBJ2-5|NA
CSVVRQGETQYF
TGCAGCGTTGTGCGGCAGGGTGAGACCCAGTACTTC
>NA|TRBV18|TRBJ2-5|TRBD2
CASSPRGTSGGQETQYF
TGTGCCAGCTCACCCCGAGGGACTAGCGGGGGGCAAGAGACCCAGTACTTC
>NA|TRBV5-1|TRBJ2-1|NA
CASSSSLAYNEQFF
TGCGCCAGCAGCTCTTCTCTAGCGTACAATGAGCAGTTCTTC
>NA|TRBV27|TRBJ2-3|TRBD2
CASSLSSGRRHTQYF
TGTGCCAGCAGTTTATCTAGCGGGAGACGACATACGCAGTATTTT
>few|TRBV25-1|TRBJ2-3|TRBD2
CASSADLAGPGDTQYF
TGTGCCAGCAGTGCCGATCTAGCGGGGCCGGGGGATACGCAGTATTTT
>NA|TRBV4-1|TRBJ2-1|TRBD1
CASRGQGAYEQFF
TGCGCCAGCAGGGGACAGGGGGCCTATGAGCAGTTCTTC
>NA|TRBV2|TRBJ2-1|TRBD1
CASSEFPVGTGVEQFF
TGTGCCAGCAGTGAATTCCCCGTGGGGACAGGGGTCGAGCAGTTCTTC
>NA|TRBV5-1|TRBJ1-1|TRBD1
CASSLGGQGDTEAFF
TGCGCCAGCAGCTTGGGGGGACAGGGCGACACTGAAGCTTTCTTT
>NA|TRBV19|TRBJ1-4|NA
CASRRANEKLFF
TGTGCCAGTAGAAGAGCTAATGAAAAACTGTTTTTT
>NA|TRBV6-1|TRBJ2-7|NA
CASSEAPGIYEQYF
TGTGCCAGCAGTGAAGCCCCGGGGATCTACGAGCAGTACTTC
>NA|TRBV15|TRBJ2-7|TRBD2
CATSRDLAGGFEQYF
TGTGCCACCAGCAGAGATTTGGCGGGAGGCTTCGAGCAGTACTTC
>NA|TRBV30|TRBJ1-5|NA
CAWSAGDNQPQHF
TGTGCCTGGAGTGCAGGGGACAATCAGCCCCAGCATTTT
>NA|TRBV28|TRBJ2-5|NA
CASSLTGRGETQYF
TGTGCCAGCAGTTTAACAGGGAGGGGGGAGACCCAGTACTTC
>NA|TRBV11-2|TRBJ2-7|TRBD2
CASSSFDEREPDEQYF
TGTGCCAGCAGCTCCTTTGACGAGCGGGAGCCTGACGAGCAGTACTTC
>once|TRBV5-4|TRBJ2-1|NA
CASSLARDEQFF
TGTGCCAGCAGCTTGGCCAGGGATGAGCAGTTCTTC